This T cell receptor beta chain comes out of a study of blood T cell repertoires in COVID-19. Study overall: Samples came from the United States, Italy and Spain, spanning acute and convalescent COVID-19. T cells, B-cell-depleted T cells, or PBMCs supplied cDNA or gDNA.

Per the germline V gene, CDR1 is SGHAT and CDR2 is FQNNGV. V shed 4 bases and J 7 bases; nucleotides not matched to a gene: 8. The CDR3 extends over 14 amino acids. The assay was immunoSEQ multiplex PCR, and TCRdb's table has in-frame clones only and misses some. The sample lists about 150,000 clones; 84% were seen once. Sequencing input: peripheral blood. This chain joins TRBV11-2 and TRBJ1-1, with 8 bases that match TRBD1. This receptor was taken from a woman in her fifties or sixties with acute or convalescent COVID-19. For the CDR3, the DNA is TGTGCCAGCAGCTATAGGTCAGGGGGCTTTGAAGCTTTCTTT. Amino acid sequence: CASSYRSGGFEAFF.